This entry describes one TCR beta chain. The antigen it recognizes is unknown. There are no base qualities to consult, and no much larger clone falls within one base. The source of the sample is a study of human T cells and chemical hapten exposure (dated by TCRdb to about 2021). Concerning the study at large: For sensitization, 2% DPC in acetone was applied to a roughly 2 cm by roughly 2 cm area of upper inner arm skin. Libraries were combined into a pool for sequencing, and differences in TCR yield between samples came mainly from small differences in library volumes within the pool. Patch tests used Finn chambers with 0.01% DPC on the upper back, scored after 6 days by International Contact Dermatitis Research Group standards. Peripheral blood TCR repertoire changes were tracked in vivo in alopecia patients during primary and secondary sensitization to the hapten diphenylcyclopropenone (DPC). Blood for TCR sequencing was provided by twenty-nine alopecia patients at one to four time points (pre-sensitization, 2, 6 and 24 weeks). Patient blood was sampled pre-sensitization (week 0) and at 2, 6 and about 24 weeks after DPC sensitization. Weekly therapeutic DPC doses were additionally applied to the scalp of patients throughout the approximately 23-week study period. The mostly female patient cohort included alopecia areata with under or over 50% scalp involvement, alopecia totalis and alopecia universalis.

The sample's time point label is to be understood as: patch test 2, 6 weeks after DPC sensitization. This specimen's treatment or condition label, per the study, means: therapeutic diphenylcyclopropenone sensitization with weekly scalp DPC. Blood at each patch-test visit was drawn before the patch test was applied. Eligible patients were aged 18 to 70, diagnosed with alopecia, deemed suitable for DPC therapy, and excluded if pregnant. Total RNA was isolated from unfractionated whole blood collected in Tempus Blood RNA tubes. Preparation of the library involved RACE. Sequenced using a NextSeq 500. Library preparation attached unique molecular identifiers to individual cDNA molecules for quantitative, reproducible TCR counting. Both TCR alpha and TCR beta chains were sequenced from each blood RNA sample. On the study's bioinformatics: A median of approximately 96,000 TCRs per sample was observed, with a range of about 23,224 to 690,600. V, J and CDR3 annotation of the TCR reads was performed with the Decombinator software suite. For PS versus PT1 abundance plots, all samples were subsampled to the same number of TCRs (28,000). TCRs were defined as expanded if absent before sensitization and observed at least eight times at the 2-week time point. TCRdb passed the public sequencing reads through fastp at Q25 and MiXCR, retaining productive beta sequences. When rows share a CDR3 protein, they turn into one entry using the most common DNA and genes. The V and J calls follow TCRdb's processing rather than the paper's. The sample yields 330,000 or so distinct CDR3 sequences; around 6% were counted once. The biggest ten clones account for under 7% of the sample.

V was cut back by 9 bases and J by 1 base, leaving a gap of 18 bases between them. The CDR3, from cysteine to phenylalanine, totals 15 residues. Only the CDR3 DNA stays, 45 bases, in frame from base 1. As encoded in the germline V gene (reference sequence), CDR1 is WNHNN while CDR2 is SYGVQD. Paper-wide results and their limitations: Patch test score correlated positively with the number of PT1 expanded TCRs, reaching significance at thresholds 8, 16 and 32 but not at 4. DPC sensitization did not change how many TCRs were above 1 in 1000 frequency, and no evidence was found of alterations in global repertoire structure. Compared with pre-sensitization or healthy control sets, expanded TCRs formed significantly more large CDR3 similarity clusters, which is consistent with antigen-driven responses. Because every patient had alopecia, a presumed autoimmune disease, the patients' immune response might differ from that of healthy individuals. After repeated subsampling, changes were observed in the strength of the expansion versus patch-test correlation and in the threshold at which the correlation became significant.

This receptor was taken from a young woman with alopecia areata. Some clones in this sample may be carry-over from other donors' samples. Recombination linked TRBV10-1 to TRBJ1-1; 5 matching bases give a weak D call of TRBD1. The specimen was whole blood, collected in connection with sensitization to the hapten diphenylcyclopropenone (DPC). In nucleotides, the sequence is TGCGCCAGAGTTTCTCAGGGTTTCAAGAACACTGAAGCTTTCTTT. It is translated as CARVSQGFKNTEAFF.